Described below is a single T cell receptor (beta chain) sequence and its context. This sample is drawn from a study of blood T cell repertoires in COVID-19. Turning to the study itself: Acute and convalescent COVID-19 samples came from the United States, Italy and Spain. PBMCs, B-cell-depleted T cells, or T cells provided the cDNA or gDNA that made up the material.

Source study methods: Estimation of nucleated cell counts was performed using reference gene primer amplification. The method was immunoSEQ multiplex PCR; TCRdb's version includes in-frame clones alone and lacks a portion of them. That table supplies the V and J calls and clone size; D and trimming were determined from the DNA. This table holds about 280,000 clones, around 85% found once. Germline CDR1 reads LGHDT; CDR2 reads YNNKEL (reference sequence). V trimming: 5 bases; J trimming: 7 bases; junction bases outside the gene matches: 19. CDR3 length: 17 residues. Material for sequencing was peripheral blood. The chain has TRBV3-1 (or the pseudogene TRBV3-2) and TRBJ2-7; 8 positions agree with TRBD2. This clonotype was obtained from a woman aged 30 to 39 who had recovered from COVID-19. CDR3: CASSITTSGKTAVEQYF. The DNA of the CDR3 is TGTGCCAGCAGCATCACCACTAGCGGAAAGACTGCGGTGGAGCAGTACTTC.